Listed below are T cell receptor beta chains from one sample, sequenced in a study of T-cell memory formation after mild COVID-19. TCRdb reprocessed the 5' RACE reads with MiXCR, giving one entry per CDR3 protein. This sample carries hundreds of thousands of distinct CDR3 sequences, about a sixth of them seen once, and the ten largest clones take 12%. What was sequenced was PBMCs or a T cell subset sorted from them (not recorded which). These receptor sequences come from an adult woman who had mild COVID-19 (a few samples of this study predate the infection). Cell type and time point are not known. The CDR3 runs from the conserved cysteine through the conserved F or W. The size field is filled for only some rows; it gives once, few, many or a size class.

v_gene: TRBV5-1
j_gene: TRBJ2-7
abundance: -
CDR3aa: CASTLGTGSYEQYF

v_gene: TRBV7-2
j_gene: TRBJ1-1
abundance: few
CDR3aa: CASSFTGPMNTEAFF

v_gene: TRBV10-3
j_gene: TRBJ1-5
abundance: few
CDR3aa: CAISRQHNQPQHF

v_gene: TRBV29-1
j_gene: TRBJ1-4
abundance: -
CDR3aa: CSVEQANEKLFF

v_gene: TRBV13
j_gene: TRBJ1-1
abundance: -
CDR3aa: CASSPGTSAFF

v_gene: TRBV6-1
j_gene: TRBJ2-1
abundance: -
CDR3aa: CASRPGTSGFFGPYNEQFF

v_gene: TRBV7-6
j_gene: TRBJ2-2
abundance: -
CDR3aa: CASSTAGTVTGELFF

v_gene: TRBV6-6
j_gene: TRBJ1-6
abundance: -
CDR3aa: CASRPGQDNSPLHF

v_gene: TRBV7-7
j_gene: TRBJ2-1
abundance: -
CDR3aa: CARAGAPSSYNEQFF

v_gene: TRBV29-1
j_gene: TRBJ2-3
abundance: few
CDR3aa: CSVYRGWGSTDTQYF

v_gene: TRBV24-1
j_gene: TRBJ2-1
abundance: -
CDR3aa: CATSDLEEGVAEEQFF

v_gene: TRBV9
j_gene: TRBJ2-1
abundance: -
CDR3aa: CASSVVGRASNEQFF

v_gene: TRBV4-3
j_gene: TRBJ2-5
abundance: -
CDR3aa: CASSQRLAGDWGETQYF

v_gene: TRBV20-1
j_gene: TRBJ1-2
abundance: -
CDR3aa: CSASLRYGYTF

v_gene: TRBV5-1
j_gene: TRBJ1-1
abundance: few
CDR3aa: CASSTGDGNTEAFF

v_gene: TRBV19
j_gene: TRBJ2-7
abundance: few
CDR3aa: CASSVDRGYEQYF

v_gene: TRBV7-3
j_gene: TRBJ2-6
abundance: -
CDR3aa: CASSLIPYSGRASGANVLTF

v_gene: TRBV29-1
j_gene: TRBJ2-2
abundance: -
CDR3aa: CSGRTGSTGELFF

v_gene: TRBV2
j_gene: TRBJ1-5
abundance: few
CDR3aa: CASSEVGRNQPQHF

v_gene: TRBV11-1
j_gene: TRBJ1-1
abundance: -
CDR3aa: CASSPGTGTQGTEAFF

v_gene: TRBV12-3/TRBV12-4
j_gene: TRBJ2-1
abundance: -
CDR3aa: CASSLGDTGGEQFF

v_gene: TRBV12-3/TRBV12-4
j_gene: TRBJ1-2
abundance: few
CDR3aa: CASSFWDRVNYGYTF

v_gene: TRBV28
j_gene: TRBJ2-2
abundance: -
CDR3aa: CASSFFVGSNTGELFF

v_gene: TRBV24-1
j_gene: TRBJ2-1
abundance: -
CDR3aa: CATSDLGSGGHNEQFF

v_gene: TRBV12-3/TRBV12-4
j_gene: TRBJ1-2
abundance: -
CDR3aa: CASSPTQTGGGYGYTF

v_gene: TRBV6-2/TRBV6-3
j_gene: TRBJ1-5
abundance: once
CDR3aa: CASSYSRGQGLYSNQPQHF

v_gene: TRBV24-1
j_gene: TRBJ2-3
abundance: -
CDR3aa: CATGLEGRDTQYF

v_gene: TRBV12-3/TRBV12-4
j_gene: TRBJ2-4
abundance: -
CDR3aa: CASSFRLAGALIAKNIQYF

v_gene: TRBV24-1
j_gene: TRBJ2-1
abundance: -
CDR3aa: CATSDFPGAGGKQNEQFF